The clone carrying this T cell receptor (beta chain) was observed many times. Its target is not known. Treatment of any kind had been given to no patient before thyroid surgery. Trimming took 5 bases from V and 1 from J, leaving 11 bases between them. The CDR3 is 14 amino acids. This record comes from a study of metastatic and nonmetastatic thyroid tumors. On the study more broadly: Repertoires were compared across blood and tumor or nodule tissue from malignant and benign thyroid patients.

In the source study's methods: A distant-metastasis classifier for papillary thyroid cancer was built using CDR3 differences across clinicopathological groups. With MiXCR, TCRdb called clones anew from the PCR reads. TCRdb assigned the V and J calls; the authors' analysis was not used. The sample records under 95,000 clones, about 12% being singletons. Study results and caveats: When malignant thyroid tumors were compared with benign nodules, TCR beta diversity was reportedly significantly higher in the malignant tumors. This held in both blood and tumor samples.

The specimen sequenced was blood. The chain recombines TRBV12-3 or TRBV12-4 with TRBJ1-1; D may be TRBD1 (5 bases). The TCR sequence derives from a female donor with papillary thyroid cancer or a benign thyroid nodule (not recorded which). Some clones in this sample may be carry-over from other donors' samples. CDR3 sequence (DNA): TGTGCCAGCAGTCCCGGGACTGCGAACACTGAAGCTTTCTTT. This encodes CASSPGTANTEAFF.